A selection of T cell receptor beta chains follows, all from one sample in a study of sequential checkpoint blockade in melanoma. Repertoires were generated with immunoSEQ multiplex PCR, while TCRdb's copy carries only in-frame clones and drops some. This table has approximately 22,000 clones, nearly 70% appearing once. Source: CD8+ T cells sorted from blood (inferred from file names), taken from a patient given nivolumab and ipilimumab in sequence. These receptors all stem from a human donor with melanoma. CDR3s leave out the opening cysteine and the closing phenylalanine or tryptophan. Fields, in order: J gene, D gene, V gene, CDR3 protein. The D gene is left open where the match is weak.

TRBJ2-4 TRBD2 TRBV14 ASSQDRGAGGARNIQY
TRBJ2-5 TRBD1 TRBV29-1 SVPSRDRGQETQY
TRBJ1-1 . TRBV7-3 ASSPGGANTEAF
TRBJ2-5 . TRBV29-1 SVEGWGGETQY
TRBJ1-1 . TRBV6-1 AESRGLNTEAF
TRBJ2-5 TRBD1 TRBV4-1 ASSVTGGLQETQY
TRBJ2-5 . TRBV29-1 SVAPTGTRQETQY
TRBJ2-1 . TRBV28 ASSLGPYNEQF
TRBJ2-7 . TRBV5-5 ASSLADGGEQY
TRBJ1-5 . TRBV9 ATANRTNTNQPQH
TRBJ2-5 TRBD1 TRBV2 ASSVWTGNQETQY
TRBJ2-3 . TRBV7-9 ASSLAGEGTDTQY
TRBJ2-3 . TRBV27 ASSPPGLGFTDTQY
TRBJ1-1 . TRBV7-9 ASSLDGGTSGGAF
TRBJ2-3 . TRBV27 ASSFARNSGDTQY